This T cell receptor beta chain is from a study of T-cell memory formation after mild COVID-19 (dated by TCRdb to the early 2020s). In the study overall: Most TCR sequence clusters were specific to one of the two donors. In a couple of donors, T-cell clones that expanded and contracted after mild COVID-19 were followed by sequencing TCRalpha and TCRbeta repertoires longitudinally. Two young, previously healthy adult volunteers, one female and one male, were included in the cohort. Study-wide findings and limitations: Some responding clones were found in pre-infection memory, which suggests that pre-existing cross-reactive memory T cells took part in the SARS-CoV-2 response. Clones that contracted from day 15 to 85 showed balanced CD4/CD8 phenotypes, whereas a second wave of clones that expanded from day 15 to 37 leaned towards CD4+. Contracting CD4+ clones were located mainly in the CM and EM memory subsets, whereas CD8+ clones were found to be enriched in EMRA. SARS-CoV-2 specificity of the second-wave clones peaking on day 37 was not confirmed. Only two mild cases were covered by the study, and larger cohorts that include severe cases with pre-infection samples were considered necessary.

From a lookup of the germline V gene (reference sequence), CDR1 and CDR2 are MNHNY and SVGAGI. The V and J ends are trimmed by 7 bases and 4 bases, leaving 16 bases between them. Counted from cysteine to phenylalanine, this CDR3 has 14 amino acids. Just the 42-base CDR3 DNA is kept, in frame starting at base 1. Ficoll-Paque density gradient centrifugation was the method used to isolate PBMCs. TCRdb names Illumina NovaSeq 6000 as the instrument used. cDNA libraries for TCRalpha and TCRbeta were prepared by 5'RACE using constant-segment primers, with sample barcodes and unique molecular identifiers added. RNA was extracted from every sample with Trizol reagent. The libraries were amplified in two PCR steps, and the second step added a second sample barcode and Illumina TruSeq adapters. Sequencing of libraries was performed on an Illumina NovaSeq with 2 x 150 bp paired-end reads. Per the source publication's procedure: With migec v1.2.7, reads were demultiplexed and then collapsed into UMI-guided consensus sequences. With mixcr v2.1.11, UMI consensuses were aligned to TRA and TRB V and J templates and assembled into clonotypes. Clonotypes were classified as expanded or contracted when called significant by both edgeR and NoisET, with noise models trained on biological replicates. For edgeR calls, the thresholds were a false discovery rate-adjusted p below 0.01 and a log2 fold-change of 1. As an exploratory analysis of dynamics, max-normalized trajectories of the 1000 most abundant clonotypes were examined by PCA with hierarchical clustering. Separately sequenced CD4+ and CD8+ repertoires were used to assign the CD4 or CD8 phenotype of responding clones. TCRdb reprocessed the public reads (quality trimming at Q25 with fastp, clone calling with MiXCR) and kept in-frame beta chains. CDR3 protein duplicates are merged, each entry listing the most common genes and DNA. None of the V and J calls come from the authors' own analysis; TCRdb made them. The sample has around 340,000 distinct CDR3 sequences on record, roughly 15% of them singletons. The ten largest clones take up 20% to 25% of the sample.

Remarks on this clonotype: No cognate antigen has been identified for it. Base qualities are not provided; no much larger clone lies one nucleotide away.

The sequence was collected from a man aged 18 to 29 who had mild COVID-19 (a few samples of this study predate the infection). The sample titles of this study are shuffled in the database, so cell type and time point are left out; the donor was told from shared clones. The specimen was PBMCs or a T cell subset sorted from them (not recorded which). The receptor chain draws on TRBV6-6 and TRBJ1-2; the D gene remains uncertain. The DNA reads TGTGCCAGCAAAATATCGGCCTGGGGCTATGGCTACACCTTC. Protein translation: CASKISAWGYGYTF.